This T cell receptor beta chain was profiled in a study of blood T cell repertoires in COVID-19. Losses at the gene ends were 9 bases for V and 3 bases for J; bases not matched to a gene: 7. The CDR3 has 16 amino acids. Germline CDR1 reads LNHDA; CDR2 reads SQIVND (reference sequence). Here immunoSEQ multiplex PCR was the method, and the copy in TCRdb shows in-frame clones only, minus some. The sample lists about 200,000 clones; 85% to 90% were seen once. The TCR originated in a man aged 55 to 70 who had recovered from COVID-19. The rearrangement links TRBV19 to TRBJ2-3; 15 bases agree with TRBD2. The specimen was peripheral blood. Here the CDR3 reads CASLGLAGGFTDTQYF. The CDR3 DNA sequence: TGTGCCAGCCTGGGACTAGCGGGGGGCTTTACAGATACGCAGTATTTT.